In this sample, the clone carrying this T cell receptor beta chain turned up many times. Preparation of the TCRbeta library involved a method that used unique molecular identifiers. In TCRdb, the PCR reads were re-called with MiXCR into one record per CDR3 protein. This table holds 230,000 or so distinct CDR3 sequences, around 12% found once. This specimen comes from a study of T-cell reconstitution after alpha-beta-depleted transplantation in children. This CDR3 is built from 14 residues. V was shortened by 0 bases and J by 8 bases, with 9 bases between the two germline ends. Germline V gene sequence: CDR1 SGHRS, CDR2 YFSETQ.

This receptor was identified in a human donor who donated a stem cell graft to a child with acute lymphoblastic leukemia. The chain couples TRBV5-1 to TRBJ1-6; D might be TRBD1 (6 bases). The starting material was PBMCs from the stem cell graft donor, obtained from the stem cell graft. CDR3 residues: CASSLVAGDSPLHF. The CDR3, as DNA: TGCGCCAGCAGCTTGGTGGCAGGGGATTCACCCCTCCACTTT.